Below, 22 T cell receptor beta chains from the same sample are listed, as sequenced in a study of blood T cell repertoires in COVID-19. Sequencing used immunoSEQ multiplex PCR; TCRdb keeps in-frame clones, though not all of them. The sample consists of some 110,000 clones, 70% to 80% of them appearing once. Material for sequencing was peripheral blood. These receptors were collected from an older man with COVID-19, enrolled during active disease.

Comment on this clone: One end of the junction varies from germline; a read error may be responsible. V usage is TRBV7-7 and J usage is TRBJ2-1, with D uncertain. Germline CDR1 reads SSHAT; CDR2 reads FNYEAQ (reference sequence). This CDR3 spans 13 amino acids. This chain's CDR3 is CASSLKENNEQFF. The CDR3 coding sequence is TGTGCTAGCAGCTTAAAGGAGAACAATGAGCAGTTCTTC. Using reference TRBV7-7 and TRBJ2-1 for the parts outside the CDR3, the full variable domain is GAGVSQSPRYKVTKRGQDVTLRCDPISSHATLYWYQQALGQGPEFLTYFNYEAQPDKSGLPSDRFSAERPEGSISTLTIQRTEQRDSAMYRCASSLKENNEQFFGPGTRLTVL.

The sample holds one count of this clone. The chain uses TRBV7-9 and TRBJ1-2; TRBD1 aligns across 10 bases. CDR1 and CDR2 from the germline V gene are SEHNR and FQNEAQ (reference sequence). J was trimmed by 4 bases and V by 5 bases; bases with no gene match: 4. The CDR3 contains 14 residues. CDR3 nucleotide sequence: TGTGCCAGCAGCCTGGGACAGGGGTCCTATGGCTACACCTTC. Its translation: CASSLGQGSYGYTF.

The chain recombines TRBV7-9 with TRBJ2-5, with TRBD2 matching 8 bases. The CDR3 is 15 amino acids. In germline, CDR1 is SEHNR, CDR2 FQNEAQ (reference sequence). J lost 4 bases, V lost 5 bases, and 9 bases had no gene match. CDR3 residues: CASSLGLGGVETQYF. In DNA form, the CDR3 reads TGTGCCAGCAGCCTGGGACTAGGAGGTGTAGAGACCCAGTACTTC.

V is TRBV6-5 and J is TRBJ2-7; 8 nucleotides agree with TRBD1. CDR3 length equals 11 residues. V lost 11 bases to trimming and J lost 6 bases; unmatched junction nucleotides: 6. Germline loops: CDR1 MNHEY, CDR2 SVGAGI. The CDR3 DNA reads as TGTGCCTGCCGACAGGGGAGCGAGCAGTACTTC. Amino acid sequence: CACRQGSEQYF.

The chain carries TRBV7-2 and TRBJ1-5, with 7 bases aligning to TRBD1. Germline lookup yields CDR1 SGHTA and CDR2 FQGNSA. This CDR3 comprises 13 residues. V lost 4 bases and J lost 4; bases outside the gene matches: 1. CDR3: CASSSGQNQPQHF. The CDR3 nucleotides are TGTGCCAGCAGCTCGGGACAGAATCAGCCCCAGCATTTT.

The chain recombines TRBV18 with TRBJ2-3, with D uncertain. The length of the CDR3 is 16 residues. Germline V lookup: CDR1 KGHSH, CDR2 LQKENI. Trimming removed 1 base at V and 1 base at J, with 12 bases between. The CDR3 region is CASSPLPSTGTDTQYF. DNA of the CDR3: TGTGCCAGCTCACCACTACCATCTACCGGCACAGATACGCAGTATTTT.

The chain carries TRBV2 and TRBJ2-7, with a weak D call TRBD2 (6 bases). Germline V gene lookup returns CDR1 SNHLY and CDR2 FYNNEI. The V and J ends lost 8 bases and 0 bases respectively, with 11 bases between them. The CDR3 runs 13 residues. CDR3 amino acids: CASCAGSSYEQYF. For the CDR3, the DNA is TGTGCCAGCTGTGCGGGGAGCTCCTACGAGCAGTACTTC.

The V call is TRBV27, the J call TRBJ2-3, with 9 nucleotides matching TRBD1. The germline V gene has CDR1 MNHEY and CDR2 SMNVEV (reference sequence). With 5 bases clipped from V and 2 bases from J, the junction kept 5 bases outside the gene matches. The CDR3 is 15 amino acids. The CDR3 sequence: CASSPGTGNTDTQYF. The CDR3 coding sequence is TGTGCCAGCAGTCCCGGGACAGGGAACACAGATACGCAGTATTTT.

The chain is built from TRBV6-5 and TRBJ1-1, with TRBD1 identical over 10 bases. The ends lost 4 bases at V and 5 bases at J; junction bases unmatched: 7. CDR3 size: 15 residues. Germline V gives CDR1 MNHEY, CDR2 SVGAGI. The DNA of the CDR3 is TGTGCCAGCAGTTTAACCGGGACAGGGGAGACTGAAGCTTTCTTT. This sequence encodes CASSLTGTGETEAFF.

The chain employs TRBV12-2 and TRBJ2-7; no DNA check was done on the table's D call, TRBD2. TRBV12-2 is classified as a pseudogene. CDR3 length equals 17 residues. CDR3 sequence reads: CASRSPLRAGVSYEQYF. The CDR3 bases are TGTGCAAGTCGCTCTCCTCTCCGGGCGGGAGTATCCTACGAGCAGTACTTC.

This chain connects TRBV5-4 to TRBJ2-6; 7 bases align to TRBD1. The trim removed 2 bases at V and 4 bases at J, leaving 3 bases unmatched. CDR3 length: 15 amino acids. The V gene's germline CDR1 is SGHNT and CDR2 YYREEE (reference sequence). The CDR3 reads CASSLQGSGANVLTF. Here the CDR3 DNA reads TGTGCCAGCAGCTTACAGGGGTCCGGGGCCAACGTCCTGACTTTC.

This chain links TRBV6-1 with TRBJ2-1, with D perhaps matching TRBD2 (6 bases). The CDR3 runs 15 residues. The V end lost 2 bases, the J end lost 7 bases, and 15 bases lay between the germline ends. CDR1 is MNHNS, CDR2 SASEGT, per germline. The CDR3 bases are TGTGCCAGCAGTGAACGCCAAGGCCGGGGGAATGAGCAGTTCTTC. This sequence encodes CASSERQGRGNEQFF.

This chain connects TRBV5-6 to TRBJ2-5, with 9 bases that match TRBD2. Germline V CDR1 and CDR2: SGHDT, YYEEEE. CDR3 length: 16 amino acids. Trimming took 4 bases from V and 4 from J; bases not matched to a gene: 11. DNA for the CDR3: TGTGCCAGCAGCGTGTTAGGCGGGAGGGCCGGAGAGACCCAGTACTTC. Translated, it gives CASSVLGGRAGETQYF.

The J gene is TRBJ1-1, the V gene TRBV28; 7 positions match TRBD1. Germline assignment: CDR1 MDHEN and CDR2 SYDVKM. V trimming: 5 bases; J trimming: 0 bases; junction bases outside the gene matches: 12. The CDR3 contains 17 residues. Here the CDR3 DNA reads TGTGCCAGCAGTATACCCGGAACAGGGGAGGTGAACACTGAAGCTTTCTTT. It translates to CASSIPGTGEVNTEAFF.

The chain combines TRBV30 with TRBJ1-2; maybe TRBD1 (5 bases). This CDR3 comprises 13 residues. Per the germline V gene, CDR1 is GTSNPN and CDR2 is SVGIG (reference sequence). The V gene lost 3 bases and the J gene lost 4 bases, with 12 bases spanning the gap. CDR3 sequence (DNA): TGTGCCTGGAGGATAGGGGTGGGCTATGGCTACACCTTC. Protein sequence: CAWRIGVGYGYTF. Combining the CDR3 with reference TRBV30 and TRBJ1-2 gives the whole variable domain SQTIHQWPATLVQPVGSPLSLECTVEGTSNPNLYWYRQAAGRGLQLLFYSVGIGQISSEVPQNLSASRPQDRQFILSSKKLLLSDSGFYLCAWRIGVGYGYTFGSGTRLTVV.

This clone appeared once. V and J are TRBV9 and TRBJ1-6, with 7 bases matching TRBD1. V trimming: 6 bases; J trimming: 4 bases; junction bases outside the gene matches: 4. CDR1 is SGDLS, CDR2 YYNGEE, per germline. The CDR3 runs to 14 residues. The CDR3 DNA is TGTGCCAGCACCCCGGGACAGTATAATTCACCCCTCCACTTT. It translates to CASTPGQYNSPLHF. The whole variable domain, remainder taken from reference TRBV9 and TRBJ1-6, is DSGVTQTPKHLITATGQRVTLRCSPRSGDLSVYWYQQSLDQGLQFLIQYYNGEERAKGNILERFSAQQFPDLHSELNLSSLELGDSALYFCASTPGQYNSPLHFGNGTRLTVT.

The CDR3 DNA sequence: TGTGCCAGCAGTCGACAGGCGAGCGAAAAACTGTTTTTT. Its translation is CASSRQASEKLFF. The chain combines TRBV6-5 with TRBJ1-4, with D tentatively TRBD1 (6 bases). The germline gives CDR1 MNHEY, CDR2 SVGAGI. The CDR3 runs 13 residues. Deletions cut 5 bases from V and 8 bases from J, with 12 bases between.

V and J are TRBV5-1 and TRBJ1-1; D gene uncertain. CDR3 length: 15 residues. Germline-derived CDR1 and CDR2 are SGHRS and YFSETQ. Trimming took off 3 bases at V and 0 bases at J, with 12 bases between the two ends. DNA of the CDR3: TGCGCCAGCAGCTCTTTGGGAGTCATGAACACTGAAGCTTTCTTT. This sequence encodes CASSSLGVMNTEAFF.

The chain uses TRBV19 and TRBJ1-1; no reliable D call. Trimming took 2 bases from V and 0 from J, leaving 10 bases between them. CDR1 LNHDA and CDR2 SQIVND come from the germline V gene (reference sequence). This CDR3 comprises 15 residues. Written as DNA, the CDR3 is TGTGCCAGTAGTATAAAAGGGAGATTGAACACTGAAGCTTTCTTT. The encoded protein is CASSIKGRLNTEAFF.

V is TRBV11-3 and J is TRBJ2-3; 12 bases fit TRBD2. Germline assignment: CDR1 SGHNT and CDR2 YENEEA. The CDR3 is made up of 15 amino acids. Trimming at V came to 5 bases and at J to 4 bases, leaving 4 bases not matched to a gene. CDR3 DNA sequence: TGTGCCAGCAGCCCGACTAGCGGGAGCGCAGATACGCAGTATTTT. Translation: CASSPTSGSADTQYF.

The sample holds one count of this clone. A read error may account for a junction end that differs from germline. The rearrangement joins TRBV4-1 to TRBJ2-3, with a possible D match to TRBD1 (6 bases). Germline V gene data show CDR1 as MGHRA and CDR2 as YSYEKL. The CDR3 has 13 residues. CDR3 nucleotides: TGCGCCAGCAGCCAAAGTGCGGACAGCCGTAAGGCTTTT. This gives the protein CASSQSADSRKAF.

The chain recombines TRBV7-2 with TRBJ2-3, with 7 bases fitting TRBD2. The CDR3 length is 18 residues. In germline, CDR1 is SGHTA, CDR2 FQGNSA. Trimming removed 1 base from V and 4 bases from J; junction bases left unmatched: 14. DNA for the CDR3: TGTGCCAGCAGCTTAGGTGTTGTGTGGGAGGGCCTCCCAGATACGCAGTATTTT. Its protein is CASSLGVVWEGLPDTQYF.